This T cell receptor (beta chain) was documented in a study of T cells after yellow fever vaccination. TCRdb analysed the 5' RACE reads with MiXCR anew, one entry per CDR3 protein. The data contain hundreds of thousands of distinct CDR3 sequences, about 19% of them seen just once; the ten biggest clones take up roughly an eighth. This clonotype occurred a few times. As yet, its antigen is unknown. Whole-study results and caveats: Post-booster repertoires contained most primary-vaccination clones again (96% CD4, roughly 91% CD8).

V was clipped by 6 bases and J by 4 bases, with 15 bases between them. Germline-derived CDR1 and CDR2 are MDHEN and SYDVKM. The CDR3 contains 14 residues. The sample was PBMCs, taken 15 days after the yellow fever booster vaccination. The clonotype comes from a man aged 25-45 years who received the YFV17D yellow fever vaccine. This chain joins TRBV28 and TRBJ1-1; D unclear. The CDR3: CASRTPVLVTEAFF. CDR3 in DNA: TGTGCCAGCAGGACTCCGGTGTTGGTCACTGAAGCTTTCTTT.